The 22 T cell receptor beta chains given below trace back to one sample, sequenced in a study of T cell responses to AZD1222 COVID-19 vaccine. Clones were read by immunoSEQ multiplex PCR, and TCRdb kept only the in-frame ones, dropping some. The sample has about 140,000 clones, about 90% seen once; the top ten hold 1.1% to 1.5%. Here the sequenced sample was peripheral blood, taken on day 0 of AZD1222 vaccination. Receptors originate from an adult in good health.

This chain uses TRBV19 with TRBJ1-1, with D possibly matching TRBD1 (6 bases). There are 14 residues in the CDR3. The germline V gene has CDR1 LNHDA and CDR2 SQIVND (reference sequence). V was clipped by 6 bases and J by 3 bases, with 14 bases between them. The CDR3 DNA is TGTGCCAGTAGCCCAGGGGACGGGTACACTGAAGCTTTCTTT. The encoded protein is CASSPGDGYTEAFF.

The chain is built from TRBV27 and TRBJ2-6, with TRBD1 as a possible D gene (5 bases). This CDR3 is 15 amino acids long. CDR1 MNHEY and CDR2 SMNVEV come from the germline V gene (reference sequence). Trimming took 5 bases from V and 1 from J, leaving 9 bases between them. This chain's CDR3 is CASSPDISGANVLTF. CDR3 coding DNA: TGTGCCAGCAGTCCGGACATTTCTGGGGCCAACGTCCTGACTTTC.

The gene calls are TRBV28 and TRBJ1-5; D remains ambiguous. The V and J ends lost 7 bases and 0 bases respectively, with 16 bases between them. This CDR3 has 16 amino acids. The V gene's germline CDR1 is MDHEN and CDR2 SYDVKM. This chain's CDR3 is CASKGGNLYSNQPQHF. CDR3 nucleotide sequence: TGTGCCAGCAAGGGTGGCAACCTTTATAGCAATCAGCCCCAGCATTTT. Combining the CDR3 with reference TRBV28 and TRBJ1-5 gives the whole variable domain DVKVTQSSRYLVKRTGEKVFLECVQDMDHENMFWYRQDPGLGLRLIYFSYDVKMKEKGDIPEGYSVSREKKERFSLILESASTNQTSMYLCASKGGNLYSNQPQHFGDGTRLSIL.

The V call is TRBV7-8, the J call TRBJ1-1; the D is unclear. The V end lost 6 bases, the J end lost 1 base, and 9 bases lay between the germline ends. The CDR3 runs 13 residues. Germline V CDR1 and CDR2: SGHVS, FQNEAQ. The CDR3 bases are TGTGCCAGCAGATGGACTCAGAACACTGAAGCTTTCTTT. It translates to CASRWTQNTEAFF.

The chain combines TRBV18 with TRBJ2-3; D gene ambiguous. This CDR3 has 15 residues. CDR1 and CDR2 (germline): KGHSH, LQKENI. V lost 1 base, J lost 0 bases, and 8 bases lay in between. The CDR3 DNA reads as TGTGCCAGCTCACCACAAACCTCTAGCACAGATACGCAGTATTTT. Residues: CASSPQTSSTDTQYF.

The genes are TRBV5-1 and TRBJ1-2; TRBD1 aligns across 7 bases. CDR3 length: 15 amino acids. Looked up from germline, CDR1 is SGHRS and CDR2 is YFSETQ. Trimming took 0 bases from V and 8 from J; bases not matched to a gene: 10. The CDR3 is CASSLDLTGLGGYTF. CDR3 DNA sequence: TGCGCCAGCAGCTTGGATTTGACAGGGCTGGGGGGCTACACCTTC.

The chain is built from TRBV28 and TRBJ1-2, with 9 bases fitting TRBD1. CDR1 and CDR2 from the germline V gene are MDHEN and SYDVKM. V shed 7 bases, J shed 3 bases, and the junction held 15 bases outside the gene matches. This CDR3 contains 17 residues. CDR3 bases: TGTGCCAGCATCAAACAGGGGGCGCGGCTAAGCGACTATGGCTACACCTTC. This sequence encodes CASIKQGARLSDYGYTF.

The gene calls are TRBV6-1 and TRBJ2-3, with D perhaps matching TRBD2 (5 bases). From germline, CDR1 is MNHNS and CDR2 SASEGT. The CDR3 consists of 15 residues. Deletions cut 3 bases from V and 6 bases from J, with 16 bases between. The CDR3 nucleotides are TGTGCCAGCAGTGAGTCGGGAAGCGTCTTCGATACGCAGTATTTT. This translates into CASSESGSVFDTQYF.

J is TRBJ1-3 and V is TRBV28; no clear D. Germline CDR1 is MDHEN and CDR2 is SYDVKM. V shed 6 bases and J shed 0 bases, with 9 bases lying between them. The CDR3 totals 14 residues. The chain's CDR3 is CASSQRDSGNTIYF. CDR3 in DNA: TGTGCCAGCAGCCAGAGGGACTCTGGAAACACCATATATTTT.

As DNA, the CDR3 is TGTGCCAGCAGTTACGAGTCCGGGACAGGCCAAGAGACCCAGTACTTC. Translated, it gives CASSYESGTGQETQYF. This chain links TRBV6-5 with TRBJ2-5; 8 bases are shared with TRBD1. V lost 2 bases and J lost 1; bases outside the gene matches: 6. CDR1 is MNHEY and CDR2 is SVGAGI in the germline V gene. The CDR3 extends over 16 amino acids.

This chain connects TRBV5-6 to TRBJ2-1, with D perhaps matching TRBD1 or TRBD2 (6 bases each). This CDR3 contains 13 residues. V lost 4 bases and J lost 12, with 17 bases in between. Germline CDR1 is SGHDT and CDR2 is YYEEEE. The CDR3 sequence is CASSLGGGRPQFF. The CDR3 DNA is TGTGCCAGCAGCCTAGGAGGGGGGCGACCGCAGTTCTTC.

This chain connects TRBV10-3 to TRBJ1-2, with TRBD1 as a possible D gene (6 bases). Looked up from germline, CDR1 is ENHRY and CDR2 is SYGVKD. The CDR3 spans 15 residues. V was shortened by 4 bases and J by 3 bases, with 15 bases between the two germline ends. In DNA form, the CDR3 reads TGTGCCATCAGTGGTTTGGGGGGCAGTGACTATGGCTACACCTTC. The encoded protein is CAISGLGGSDYGYTF.

The J gene is TRBJ2-5, the V gene TRBV4-2; weak D call: TRBD2 (5 bases). This CDR3 contains 13 residues. The germline V gene encodes CDR1 LGHNA and CDR2 YNFKEQ. Trimming cost V 4 bases and J 2 bases, with 8 bases left between them. The CDR3 sequence: CASSPDSQETQYF. The DNA for the CDR3 is TGTGCCAGCAGCCCGGACTCTCAAGAGACCCAGTACTTC.

The rearrangement links TRBV4-2 to TRBJ1-3; TRBD1 matches at 7 bases. Per the germline V gene, CDR1 is LGHNA and CDR2 is YNFKEQ. J gave up 0 bases and V 4 bases, and 18 bases lay outside the gene matches. This CDR3 has 20 residues. CDR3 sequence reads: CASSRGHRGAKEVSGNTIYF. In nucleotides, the CDR3 is TGTGCCAGCAGCCGCGGTCACAGGGGAGCAAAGGAGGTCTCTGGAAACACCATATATTTT.

The chain joins TRBV28 to TRBJ1-2, with D uncertain. Germline CDR1 MDHEN, CDR2 SYDVKM. Trimming shortened V by 6 bases and J by 6 bases, and 14 bases separated the two germline ends. This CDR3 is built from 13 residues. DNA for the CDR3: TGTGCCAGCAGCTACACGGCCGGGAATGGCTACACCTTC. Its translation is CASSYTAGNGYTF.

V usage is TRBV11-2 and J usage is TRBJ2-3; 14 bases line up with TRBD2. Germline-derived CDR1 and CDR2 are SGHAT and FQNNGV. The CDR3 is 17 residues long. Trimming at V came to 5 bases and at J to 5 bases, leaving 9 bases not matched to a gene. CDR3 region: CASSAPTSGGAGDTQYF. CDR3 DNA: TGTGCCAGCAGCGCCCCGACTAGCGGGGGGGCCGGAGATACGCAGTATTTT.

V gene TRBV30 combines with J gene TRBJ1-2, with TRBD1 identical over 7 bases. The CDR3 runs to 14 residues. V was pared by 7 bases and J by 0 bases, with 8 bases of the junction left unmatched. The germline gives CDR1 GTSNPN, CDR2 SVGIG (reference sequence). The CDR3 nucleotides are TGTGCCTCTTACAGGGGACAAGCTAACTATGGCTACACCTTC. This encodes CASYRGQANYGYTF.

The V gene is TRBV14, the J gene TRBJ1-4, with unresolved D. Germline values: CDR1 SGHDN, CDR2 FVKESK. Trimming took off 1 base at V and 0 bases at J, with 6 bases between the two ends. CDR3 length: 15 residues. CDR3 in amino acids: CASSQVGTTNEKLFF. The CDR3 nucleotides read TGTGCCAGCAGCCAAGTGGGGACAACTAATGAAAAACTGTTTTTT.

The chain carries TRBV12-3 or TRBV12-4 and TRBJ1-5; no reliable D call. This CDR3 contains 13 residues. V gave up 7 bases and J gave up 2 bases, with 9 bases separating them. CDR3 DNA: TGTGCCAGCACAGACCGGGGCAATCAGCCCCAGCATTTT. It encodes CASTDRGNQPQHF.

CDR3 in DNA: TGCGCCAGCAGCTCGGCGGGGAGCTCCTACAATGAGCAGTTCTTC. This encodes CASSSAGSSYNEQFF. The chain has TRBV5-1 and TRBJ2-1; possible D gene TRBD2, 6 bases. Between the trimmed V and J ends, which lost 3 bases and 0 bases, there was a span of 10 bases. In germline, CDR1 is SGHRS, CDR2 YFSETQ. The CDR3 runs to 15 residues.

The CDR3 here is CATSSPGTGGTYEQYF. The CDR3 bases are TGTGCCACCAGCAGCCCCGGGACAGGCGGTACCTACGAGCAGTACTTC. The rearrangement uses TRBV15 and TRBJ2-7, with 8 bases aligning to TRBD1. After removal of 3 bases from V and 2 bases from J, the junction contained 9 bases not matched to a gene. In germline, CDR1 is LNHNV, CDR2 YYDKDF (reference sequence). The CDR3 is 16 amino acids.

V and J are TRBV5-6 and TRBJ1-5, with 9 bases fitting TRBD1. The CDR3 runs to 18 residues. Trimming at V came to 4 bases and at J to 3 bases, leaving 14 bases not matched to a gene. Germline lookup yields CDR1 SGHDT and CDR2 YYEEEE. CDR3 in amino acids: CASSLTGPGQGLNQPQHF. In DNA, the CDR3 is TGTGCCAGCAGCCTCACCGGTCCGGGACAGGGTCTCAATCAGCCCCAGCATTTT.